This T cell receptor beta chain was obtained from a study of cytomegalovirus exposure and HLA in healthy donors. Study-wide points: Analyses of presence/absence relied on an assumption of roughly uniform sequencing depth across donors. Cytomegalovirus-associated status was assigned to about 150 TCR beta chains. TCR beta chain V- and J-gene trimming was linked, in a later analysis, to a missense variant in DCLRE1C.

Primers included in the PCR were 60 Vbeta and 13 Jbeta primers. The data were produced by immunoSEQ multiplex PCR, yet TCRdb's version contains in-frame clones alone and is incomplete. This table has 200,000 to 300,000 clones, roughly four fifths appearing once. A remark on this clone: Its specificity is not known.

CDR3 length equals 12 residues. The germline V gene has CDR1 MDHEN and CDR2 SYDVKM. The ends were cut back, 1 base at V and 4 bases at J, with 5 bases in the middle. The specimen was PBMCs. The rearrangement joins TRBV28 to TRBJ2-7, with D hard to call. This sequence was found in a woman aged 40 to 55 in good health and CMV-seropositive. CDR3 bases: TGTGCCAGCAGTTTATTCAGTTACGAGCAGTACTTC. Translated, it gives CASSLFSYEQYF.